The T cell receptor (beta chain) under discussion was sequenced for a study of cytomegalovirus exposure and HLA in healthy donors. Study in general: Of all 398 donors who were genotyped, 80% to 85% belonged to the Caucasian-associated ancestry cluster. General study findings and limits: According to the study, roughly 160 TCR beta chains were cytomegalovirus-associated.

This clone has only one observation. No antigen is known for it. The PCR contained 60 Vbeta and 13 Jbeta primers. Some clones are missing from TCRdb's copy, which holds only in-frame ones; the method was immunoSEQ multiplex PCR. The sample includes about 200,000 clones, around 83% seen only once; the top ten take 2.7%. The CDR3 contains 15 residues. The V segment lost 3 bases and the J segment 2 bases; nucleotides outside the gene matches: 4. CDR1 is SGHDT, CDR2 YYEEEE, per germline. The clonotype was recovered from a woman in her thirties or forties in good health and CMV-seronegative. The chain links TRBV5-6 to TRBJ1-2; 10 nucleotides agree with TRBD1. Source material: PBMCs. The CDR3 DNA sequence: TGTGCCAGCAGCTGGGACAGGGGCCGGAACTATGGCTACACCTTC. It translates to CASSWDRGRNYGYTF.